Listed here are 28 T cell receptor beta chains from one sample, sequenced in a study of blood T cells in healthy people across ages. With a J-beta primer mix and a sample-barcoded 5' primer, a second PCR ran about 7 to 12 cycles. TCRdb used MiXCR to reprocess the 5' RACE reads, holding one entry per CDR3 protein. This sample has some 690,000 distinct CDR3 sequences; roughly 20% occur once, and the top ten carry 20% to 25%. The sample consisted of blood. These receptor sequences come from a man in his 70s in good health.

This chain connects TRBV12-3 or TRBV12-4 to TRBJ2-1; D remains ambiguous. Trimming removed 6 bases at V and 4 bases at J, with 10 bases between. The CDR3 runs to 13 residues. For the CDR3, the DNA is TGTGCCAGCAGCCCCCTTTTGTACAATGAGCAGTTCTTC. Translation: CASSPLLYNEQFF.

The chain joins TRBV7-3 to TRBJ1-1; D uncertain. Germline values: CDR1 SGHTA, CDR2 FQGTGA. V lost 0 bases, J lost 4 bases, and 9 bases lay in between. This CDR3 is built from 14 residues. DNA for the CDR3: TGTGCCAGCAGCTTAACGGGATCTAGCACTGAAGCTTTCTTT. This translates into CASSLTGSSTEAFF.

Concerning this clonotype: A read error is possible here, since a much larger clone lies one base away. The V and J genes are TRBV2 and TRBJ2-7, with 7 bases fitting TRBD1. J gave up 1 base and V 8 bases, and 2 bases lay outside the gene matches. The CDR3 spans 12 residues. Germline V gene data show CDR1 as SNHLY and CDR2 as FYNNEI. In nucleotides, the CDR3 is TGTGCCAGCGGGGGACAGTCCTACGAGCAGTACTTC. This codes for CASGGQSYEQYF.

This clonotype has just a few counts. The rearrangement joins TRBV12-3 or TRBV12-4 to TRBJ2-1; 7 positions match TRBD2. The CDR3 consists of 15 residues. V trimming: 6 bases; J trimming: 8 bases; junction bases outside the gene matches: 13. CDR3 sequence reads: CASSPLAGVLYEQFF. Written as DNA, the CDR3 is TGTGCCAGCAGCCCCCTGGCGGGAGTGTTGTATGAGCAGTTCTTC.

A few counts support this clonotype. V usage is TRBV29-1 and J usage is TRBJ1-2, with 8 bases that match TRBD1. Germline V gene data show CDR1 as SQVTM and CDR2 as ANQGSEA. The ends lost 7 bases at V and 5 bases at J; junction bases unmatched: 9. The CDR3 has 13 residues. CDR3 protein: CSASPGQAYGYTF. The CDR3 region has the DNA TGCAGCGCCTCACCGGGACAGGCTTATGGCTACACCTTC.

This clonotype showed up just a few times. The rearrangement joins TRBV12-3 or TRBV12-4 to TRBJ2-5; no clear D gene. CDR3 length: 14 residues. Trimming left V 8 bases short and J 5 bases short, with 18 bases between. The CDR3 protein is CASGPASSRETQYF. The CDR3 region has the DNA TGTGCCAGCGGCCCCGCCTCCTCGCGGGAGACCCAGTACTTC.

This chain connects TRBV7-2 to TRBJ2-3; D possibly corresponds to TRBD2 (5 bases). This CDR3 is 11 amino acids long. The V gene's germline CDR1 is SGHTA and CDR2 FQGNSA. The V and J ends lost 8 bases and 8 bases respectively, with 11 bases between them. The CDR3 sequence is CASPRGVTQYF. The CDR3 region has the DNA TGTGCCAGCCCCCGGGGAGTTACGCAGTATTTT.

The chain is built from TRBV11-3 and TRBJ2-3; TRBD2 aligns across 7 bases. CDR3 length: 15 residues. Per germline, CDR1 SGHNT and CDR2 YENEEA. The V segment lost 2 bases and the J segment 0 bases; nucleotides outside the gene matches: 2. CDR3: CASSLRRGSTDTQYF. CDR3 nucleotide sequence: TGTGCCAGCAGCTTACGGCGGGGGAGCACAGATACGCAGTATTTT.

This clonotype was counted between two and nine times. The V gene is TRBV7-9, the J gene TRBJ1-2, with D maybe TRBD1 (6 bases). CDR1 is SEHNR and CDR2 is FQNEAQ in the germline V gene (reference sequence). This CDR3 contains 14 residues. Between the trimmed V and J ends, which lost 5 bases and 0 bases, there was a span of 10 bases. The CDR3 coding sequence is TGTGCCAGCAGCCGGACAGAAGCTAACTATGGCTACACCTTC. Protein: CASSRTEANYGYTF.

The chain carries TRBV28 and TRBJ2-7; 7 positions agree with TRBD2. The better agreement between TRBJ2-1 and the DNA end casts doubt on the J call. From germline, CDR1 is MDHEN and CDR2 SYDVKM. This CDR3 region has 16 residues. CDR3 nucleotide sequence: TGTGCCAGCAGTTCATGGACTAGTCTAAGCTACAATGAGCAGTTCTTC. This encodes CASSSWTSLSYNEQFF.

This clonotype was seen only a few times. This chain connects TRBV3-1 to TRBJ1-6, with 7 positions matching TRBD1. Germline-derived CDR1 and CDR2 are LGHDT and YNNKEL (reference sequence). V trimming: 1 base; J trimming: 9 bases; junction bases outside the gene matches: 6. The CDR3 totals 15 residues. The CDR3 coding sequence is TGTGCCAGCAGCCAAGTGACAGGGTTCGCTTCACCCCTCCACTTT. Translation: CASSQVTGFASPLHF. Supplemented by reference TRBV3-1 and TRBJ1-6, the full variable domain reads DTAVSQTPKYLVTQMGNDKSIKCEQNLGHDTMYWYKQDSKKFLKIMFSYNNKELIINETVPNRFSPKSPDKAHLNLHINSLELGDSAVYFCASSQVTGFASPLHFGNGTRLTVT.

This clonotype was seen repeatedly, ten times or more. This chain links TRBV12-3 or TRBV12-4 with TRBJ2-5; D gene ambiguous. The length of the CDR3 is 11 residues. V was clipped by 6 bases and J by 5 bases, with 7 bases between them. The CDR3 DNA reads as TGTGCCAGCAGCTTCCGGGAGACCCAGTACTTC. Its protein is CASSFRETQYF.

V gene TRBV5-1 combines with J gene TRBJ2-3; TRBD2 aligns across 9 bases. The CDR3 length is 15 residues. The V gene end was trimmed by 6 bases and the J gene end by 2 bases; junction bases not matched to a gene: 7. Germline lookup yields CDR1 SGHRS and CDR2 YFSETQ. This CDR3 is CASKPLAGSTDTQYF. The CDR3 DNA follows: TGCGCCAGCAAACCCCTAGCGGGGTCCACAGATACGCAGTATTTT.

The rearrangement joins TRBV6-2 or TRBV6-3 to TRBJ2-7; D is uncertain. This CDR3 contains 16 residues. V was shortened by 4 bases and J by 2 bases, with 18 bases between the two germline ends. Germline V gene sequence: CDR1 MNHEY, CDR2 SVGEGT. In DNA form, the CDR3 reads TGTGCCAGCAGTTCCAATACATCCCCGAGCCCCTACGAGCAGTACTTC. The encoded protein is CASSSNTSPSPYEQYF.

The V gene is TRBV7-8, the J gene TRBJ1-3, with 9 bases that match TRBD1. CDR1 and CDR2 (germline): SGHVS, FQNEAQ. The CDR3 contains 15 residues. Losses at the gene ends were 5 bases for V and 2 bases for J; bases not matched to a gene: 4. The CDR3 loop is CASSHRTGAGNTIYF. The CDR3 nucleotides read TGTGCCAGCAGCCACCGGACAGGGGCTGGAAACACCATATATTTT.

The table lists this clonotype with a few counts. The chain employs TRBV6-5 and TRBJ1-1; D is perhaps TRBD1 (5 bases). Germline V gene data show CDR1 as MNHEY and CDR2 as SVGAGI. The CDR3 totals 14 residues. V was shortened by 2 bases and J by 5 bases, with 12 bases between the two germline ends. The CDR3 DNA reads TGTGCCAGCAGTTACACGGGACCCCGAACTGAAGCTTTCTTT. This gives the protein CASSYTGPRTEAFF.

In its sample, this clonotype was seen a few times. The gene calls are TRBV29-1 and TRBJ2-5; D is unclear. Trimming left V 3 bases short and J 5 bases short, with 10 bases between. The germline V gene has CDR1 SQVTM and CDR2 ANQGSEA. CDR3 size: 12 residues. Here the CDR3 reads CSVEGSMETQYF. The CDR3 region has the DNA TGCAGCGTTGAGGGTAGCATGGAGACCCAGTACTTC.

There are many counts of this clonotype. In nucleotides, the CDR3 is TGCGCCAGCAGCTCAGCCGGGACAGGGTTCTACAATGAGCAGTTCTTC. This sequence encodes CASSSAGTGFYNEQFF. This chain joins TRBV5-1 and TRBJ2-1; 9 bases fit TRBD1. Germline V lookup: CDR1 SGHRS, CDR2 YFSETQ. J was trimmed by 3 bases and V by 3 bases; bases with no gene match: 7. CDR3 size: 16 residues.

The sample holds a few counts of this clonotype. The CDR3 region has the DNA TGTGCCAGCAGTGACCCAGGACAGCAAAATTCACCCCTCCACTTT. This codes for CASSDPGQQNSPLHF. The chain is built from TRBV2 and TRBJ1-6; D is perhaps TRBD1 (6 bases). V was clipped by 3 bases and J by 7 bases, with 13 bases between them. The CDR3 is 15 residues long. From germline, CDR1 is SNHLY and CDR2 FYNNEI.

This clonotype was picked up a small number of times. J is TRBJ1-4 and V is TRBV3-1; the D is unclear. The CDR3 contains 14 residues. Germline CDR1 reads LGHDT; CDR2 reads YNNKEL (reference sequence). Trimming shortened V by 1 base and J by 8 bases, and 11 bases separated the two germline ends. The CDR3 is CASSQGGRREKLFF. CDR3 coding DNA: TGTGCCAGCAGCCAAGGCGGAAGAAGGGAAAAACTGTTTTTT. The complete variable domain, with remaining parts taken from reference TRBV3-1 and TRBJ1-4, reads DTAVSQTPKYLVTQMGNDKSIKCEQNLGHDTMYWYKQDSKKFLKIMFSYNNKELIINETVPNRFSPKSPDKAHLNLHINSLELGDSAVYFCASSQGGRREKLFFGSGTQLSVL.

The J gene is TRBJ2-7, the V gene TRBV6-2 or TRBV6-3, with 8 bases fitting TRBD2. In germline, CDR1 is MNHEY, CDR2 SVGEGT. The CDR3 loop spans 16 amino acids. J gave up 2 bases and V 8 bases, and 14 bases lay outside the gene matches. CDR3 protein: CASARLAGTLPYEQYV. CDR3 nucleotides: TGTGCCAGCGCCAGGTTAGCGGGGACTCTACCCTACGAGCAGTACGTC.

This clonotype has only a few counts. The junction shows a germline mismatch at one end, possibly a read error. The V and J genes are TRBV12-3 or TRBV12-4 and TRBJ2-7, with D possibly TRBD2 on 6 matching bases. The CDR3 covers 13 residues. Here the CDR3 reads CAGSLGGLYEQYF. The CDR3 bases are TGTGCCGGCAGTTTAGGAGGGCTCTACGAGCAGTACTTC.

The chain carries TRBV12-3 or TRBV12-4 and TRBJ2-7; D is ambiguous. Between the trimmed V and J ends, which lost 4 bases and 6 bases, there was a span of 13 bases. This CDR3 has 13 amino acids. CDR3 sequence reads: CASSSTSYSEQYV. CDR3 in DNA: TGTGCCAGCAGTTCGACCTCCTATAGCGAGCAGTACGTC.

The chain is built from TRBV7-2 and TRBJ1-5; no firm D call. This CDR3 has 15 residues. Trimming left V 1 base short and J 0 bases short, with 7 bases between. CDR1 and CDR2 (germline): SGHTA, FQGNSA. CDR3 loop: CASSLVWVSNQPQHF. In DNA, the CDR3 is TGTGCCAGCAGCTTAGTTTGGGTTAGCAATCAGCCCCAGCATTTT.

V usage is TRBV5-1 and J usage is TRBJ2-5; 7 nucleotides agree with TRBD1. The CDR3 length is 14 residues. Looked up from germline, CDR1 is SGHRS and CDR2 is YFSETQ. J gave up 5 bases and V 3 bases, and 7 bases lay outside the gene matches. CDR3 loop: CASSWDRLGETQYF. The CDR3, as DNA: TGCGCCAGCAGCTGGGACAGACTGGGTGAGACCCAGTACTTC.

V and J are TRBV4-1 and TRBJ1-3, with a tentative D call TRBD1 (5 bases). The CDR3 has 15 amino acids. Trimming took off 0 bases at V and 4 bases at J, with 10 bases between the two ends. Germline CDR1 is MGHRA and CDR2 is YSYEKL. In DNA, the CDR3 is TGCGCCAGCAGCCAAGAAGGGGCCCGCGGAAACACCATATATTTT. Translation: CASSQEGARGNTIYF.

The V gene is TRBV6-5, the J gene TRBJ1-4; no clear D. The V gene lost 2 bases and the J gene lost 4 bases, with 14 bases spanning the gap. Germline V gene sequence: CDR1 MNHEY, CDR2 SVGAGI. This CDR3 contains 16 residues. CDR3 sequence: CASSYMQPTRNEKLFF. The CDR3 coding sequence is TGTGCCAGCAGTTACATGCAGCCGACTCGTAATGAAAAACTGTTTTTT.

V usage is TRBV19 and J usage is TRBJ2-3; no reliable D call. Between the trimmed V and J ends, which lost 4 bases and 0 bases, there was a span of 14 bases. Germline-derived CDR1 and CDR2 are LNHDA and SQIVND (reference sequence). This CDR3 is built from 16 residues. The CDR3 DNA sequence: TGTGCCAGTAGTACCGAAAGCTGGGCTAGCACAGATACGCAGTATTTT. Protein: CASSTESWASTDTQYF. The variable domain in full, completed from reference TRBV19 and TRBJ2-3, reads DGGITQSPKYLFRKEGQNVTLSCEQNLNHDAMYWYRQDPGQGLRLIYYSQIVNDFQKGDIAEGYSVSREKKESFPLTVTSAQKNPTAFYLCASSTESWASTDTQYFGPGTRLTVL.